These 23 T cell receptor beta chains were all obtained from the same sample, sequenced in a study of blood T cell repertoires in COVID-19. The method was immunoSEQ multiplex PCR; TCRdb's version includes in-frame clones alone and lacks a portion of them. The profile shows 280,000 or so clones, 89% of them singletons. Specimen: PBMCs or T cells enriched from blood (not recorded which). These receptors originate from a woman in her forties or fifties who had been exposed to COVID-19.

This chain connects TRBV19 to TRBJ2-7; D is possibly TRBD1 (7 bases). Trimming left V 0 bases short and J 6 bases short, with 12 bases between. The CDR3 length is 14 residues. Germline V lookup: CDR1 LNHDA, CDR2 SQIVND (reference sequence). The CDR3 nucleotides read TGTGCCAGTAGTATAGATGGAGGGGGCGGCGAGCAGTACTTC. This translates into CASSIDGGGGEQYF.

The chain recombines TRBV28 with TRBJ1-1, with D perhaps matching TRBD1 (5 bases). The CDR3 consists of 11 residues. Trimming pared 6 bases from V and 7 bases from J, leaving 9 bases between. Germline CDR1 is MDHEN and CDR2 is SYDVKM. The CDR3 loop reads CASRGLYEAFF. The CDR3 DNA reads as TGTGCCAGCAGGGGACTCTATGAAGCTTTCTTT.

This clone was seen only once. The chain is built from TRBV5-5 and TRBJ2-7, with 9 nucleotides matching TRBD1. J lost 2 bases, V lost 4 bases, and 10 bases had no gene match. The CDR3 has 16 amino acids. Germline lookup yields CDR1 SGHKS and CDR2 YYEKEE (reference sequence). This CDR3 is CASSPPQGAQPYEQYF. The CDR3 DNA reads as TGTGCCAGCAGCCCCCCACAGGGGGCCCAACCCTACGAGCAGTACTTC.

This rearrangement joins TRBV15 to TRBJ1-1; D remains ambiguous. CDR3 size: 14 residues. Trimming stripped 3 bases from V and 1 base from J, with 9 bases between. Germline V gives CDR1 LNHNV, CDR2 YYDKDF (reference sequence). The CDR3 loop reads CATSRNRENTEAFF. The CDR3 DNA reads TGTGCCACCAGCAGGAACAGAGAGAACACTGAAGCTTTCTTT.

The chain recombines TRBV19 with TRBJ1-2, with D uncertain. V was shortened by 6 bases and J by 3 bases, with 20 bases between the two germline ends. The CDR3 totals 16 residues. Looked up from germline, CDR1 is LNHDA and CDR2 is SQIVND (reference sequence). CDR3 region: CASRMWAQARDYGYTF. In DNA, the CDR3 is TGTGCCAGTAGAATGTGGGCGCAGGCCCGAGACTATGGCTACACCTTC.

The table lists this clone with a few counts. The chain links TRBV3-1 (or the pseudogene TRBV3-2) to TRBJ2-3, with 11 bases fitting TRBD2. The V and J ends lost 1 base and 6 bases, in that order; junction bases with no gene match: 3. The CDR3 has 15 residues. Germline V gene lookup returns CDR1 LGHDT and CDR2 YNNKEL (reference sequence). CDR3 coding DNA: TGTGCCAGCAGCCAAGGACTAGCGGGGAGGGATACGCAGTATTTT. The encoded protein is CASSQGLAGRDTQYF.

The CDR3 region is CASRRGAGGLYEQYF. The CDR3 DNA reads as TGCGCCAGCAGACGTGGGGCAGGGGGTCTCTACGAGCAGTACTTC. This chain links TRBV5-1 with TRBJ2-7; the match to TRBD1 covers 7 bases. The CDR3 spans 15 residues. The germline gives CDR1 SGHRS, CDR2 YFSETQ. V lost 5 bases and J lost 3; bases outside the gene matches: 11.

The J gene is TRBJ1-1, the V gene TRBV19; the match to TRBD1 covers 7 bases. This CDR3 is 17 amino acids long. Trimming took 10 bases from V and 0 from J; bases not matched to a gene: 17. Per germline, CDR1 LNHDA and CDR2 SQIVND (reference sequence). The CDR3 nucleotides read TGTGCCACTAAAACCCCGGCCGGGGGACAGTTGAACACTGAAGCTTTCTTT. Its protein is CATKTPAGGQLNTEAFF.

The chain links TRBV12-3 or TRBV12-4 to TRBJ1-1; no definite D call. Trimming shortened V by 3 bases and J by 0 bases, and 5 bases separated the two germline ends. The CDR3 spans 13 residues. CDR3 loop: CASSLGLNTEAFF. The CDR3 DNA reads as TGTGCCAGCAGTTTGGGCCTGAACACTGAAGCTTTCTTT.

The CDR3: CASSYGGETQYF. CDR3 coding DNA: TGTGCCAGCAGTTACGGAGGAGAGACCCAGTACTTC. The chain links TRBV6-5 to TRBJ2-5; maybe TRBD2 (5 bases). The ends were cut back, 2 bases at V and 4 bases at J, with 5 bases in the middle. Germline V lookup: CDR1 MNHEY, CDR2 SVGAGI. The length of the CDR3 is 12 residues.

The rearrangement uses TRBV6-5 and TRBJ1-4, with D possibly matching TRBD1 (5 bases). The CDR3 runs to 14 residues. CDR1 is MNHEY and CDR2 is SVGAGI in the germline V gene. Between the trimmed V and J ends, which lost 9 bases and 3 bases, there was a span of 14 bases. CDR3 sequence: CASEPRGPNEKLFF. CDR3 nucleotide sequence: TGTGCCAGTGAACCAAGGGGCCCTAATGAAAAACTGTTTTTT.

The chain has TRBV19 and TRBJ2-5, with 7 bases identical to TRBD2. After removal of 1 base from V and 3 bases from J, the junction contained 2 bases not matched to a gene. The CDR3 runs to 14 residues. Per the germline V gene, CDR1 is LNHDA and CDR2 is SQIVND (reference sequence). In DNA, the CDR3 is TGTGCCAGTAGTATAGGGACTAGTAAAGAGACCCAGTACTTC. This translates into CASSIGTSKETQYF.

This sequence joins TRBV5-5 and TRBJ2-1, with 7 bases fitting TRBD2. CDR3 size: 16 residues. V shed 3 bases and J 8 bases; nucleotides not matched to a gene: 14. The germline gives CDR1 SGHKS, CDR2 YYEKEE (reference sequence). The CDR3 DNA is TGTGCCAGCAGCTCCCGGGACTATAGATCGGTCTATGAGCAGTTCTTC. Translated: CASSSRDYRSVYEQFF.

The chain has TRBV3-1 (or the pseudogene TRBV3-2) and TRBJ2-7; 10 bases are shared with TRBD2. This CDR3 spans 17 amino acids. V was pared by 0 bases and J by 0 bases, with 5 bases of the junction left unmatched. The germline V gene has CDR1 LGHDT and CDR2 YNNKEL (reference sequence). The CDR3, as DNA: TGTGCCAGCAGCCAAGACCCTAGCGGGGGCCTCTCCTACGAGCAGTACTTC. Protein product: CASSQDPSGGLSYEQYF.

The J gene is TRBJ2-5, the V gene TRBV27, with D hard to call. The CDR3 is 11 residues long. Germline loops: CDR1 MNHEY, CDR2 SMNVEV (reference sequence). Trimming left V 7 bases short and J 9 bases short, with 12 bases between. The DNA for the CDR3 is TGTGCCAGCAACTCCGGTGAGGCCCAGTACTTC. This translates into CASNSGEAQYF.

The chain couples TRBV27 to TRBJ1-4; no definite D call. The CDR3 spans 17 residues. CDR1 is MNHEY, CDR2 SMNVEV, per germline (reference sequence). Trimming took 5 bases from V and 1 from J, leaving 17 bases between them. The CDR3 nucleotides are TGTGCCAGCAGTCCCCTTAGAGGGATAGGAACTAATGAAAAACTGTTTTTT. As protein: CASSPLRGIGTNEKLFF.

V usage is TRBV6-1 and J usage is TRBJ2-7; D is unclear. The CDR3 has 13 amino acids. Trimming shortened V by 1 base and J by 4 bases, and 8 bases separated the two germline ends. From germline, CDR1 is MNHNS and CDR2 SASEGT. CDR3: CASSEEAGYEQYF. In DNA, the CDR3 is TGTGCCAGCAGTGAAGAGGCAGGATACGAGCAGTACTTC.

The chain is built from TRBV5-1 and TRBJ1-2, with a possible D match to TRBD1 (6 bases). Trimming took off 3 bases at V and 4 bases at J, with 10 bases between the two ends. This CDR3 has 13 amino acids. Looked up from germline, CDR1 is SGHRS and CDR2 is YFSETQ. CDR3 protein: CASSSDSVYGYTF. The CDR3 DNA is TGCGCCAGCAGCTCGGACAGCGTCTATGGCTACACCTTC.

The V and J genes are TRBV5-1 and TRBJ2-4; 8 positions agree with TRBD1. CDR3 length: 14 amino acids. Losses at the gene ends were 4 bases for V and 6 bases for J; bases not matched to a gene: 6. Germline CDR1 SGHRS, CDR2 YFSETQ. CDR3 sequence: CASSPTGQVNIQYF. The DNA for the CDR3 is TGCGCCAGCAGCCCTACGGGACAGGTAAACATTCAGTACTTC.

This clone was counted between two and nine times. The chain combines TRBV19 with TRBJ1-5; D is ambiguous. The CDR3 spans 19 residues. The V gene's germline CDR1 is LNHDA and CDR2 SQIVND (reference sequence). V lost 3 bases, J lost 1 base, and 22 bases lay in between. The CDR3 region is CASSIPSGRARWSNQPQHF. The CDR3 DNA follows: TGTGCCAGTAGTATTCCGTCCGGGCGGGCTCGTTGGAGCAATCAGCCCCAGCATTTT.

The V and J genes are TRBV7-9 and TRBJ2-3; weak D call: TRBD1 (5 bases). Germline assignment: CDR1 SEHNR and CDR2 FQNEAQ (reference sequence). CDR3 length: 11 amino acids. V lost 6 bases and J lost 7, with 8 bases in between. This CDR3 reads CASRGVYTQYF. CDR3 DNA sequence: TGTGCCAGCAGAGGGGTTTATACGCAGTATTTT.

This chain links TRBV5-1 with TRBJ2-5; tentative D call: TRBD1 (5 bases). V dropped 2 bases and J dropped 4 bases, with 9 bases sitting between them. The CDR3 sequence is 13 residues long. Germline loops: CDR1 SGHRS, CDR2 YFSETQ. In nucleotides, the CDR3 is TGCGCCAGCAGCTTACAGGACGGAGAGACCCAGTACTTC. Its translation: CASSLQDGETQYF.

The chain has TRBV28 and TRBJ2-7, with 8 bases identical to TRBD1. CDR1 MDHEN and CDR2 SYDVKM come from the germline V gene. The CDR3 is made up of 14 amino acids. V lost 6 bases to trimming and J lost 2 bases; unmatched junction nucleotides: 6. DNA of the CDR3: TGTGCCAGCAGCGTCTCGGGACAGGCCTACGAGCAGTACTTC. Protein: CASSVSGQAYEQYF.